Presented here are 20 T cell receptor beta chains from one specimen sequenced in a study of T cells in Graves' hyperthyroidism and ophthalmopathy. From RNA transcripts, TCR beta CDR3 regions were amplified. The TCR CDR3 was amplified in a first-round RT-PCR using the HTBI primer set. Each CDR3 protein gets one entry after TCRdb re-called the multiplex PCR reads with MiXCR. Of approximately 400,000 distinct CDR3 sequences listed, around 15% were seen once; the top ten hold 28%. The sequenced sample was blood. The receptors were sampled from a man over 45 with Graves' ophthalmopathy.

Many counts were recorded for this clonotype. The chain joins TRBV4-2 to TRBJ2-7; D may be TRBD2 (6 bases). The CDR3 contains 14 residues. Trimming pared 1 base from V and 2 bases from J, leaving 9 bases between. CDR1 and CDR2 from the germline V gene are LGHNA and YNFKEQ. Here the CDR3 DNA reads TGTGCCAGCAGCCAAGCGGGAGAAGCCTACGAGCAGTACTTC. It encodes CASSQAGEAYEQYF.

The rearrangement links TRBV6-5 to TRBJ1-2; 7 bases are shared with TRBD1. With 2 bases clipped from V and 7 bases from J, the junction kept 4 bases outside the gene matches. From germline, CDR1 is MNHEY and CDR2 SVGAGI. This CDR3 is 13 amino acids long. The CDR3 DNA follows: TGTGCCAGCAGTTACGAGGGGGCGACTGGCTACACCTTC. Amino acid sequence: CASSYEGATGYTF.

This clonotype was observed at least ten times. Germline is not matched at one junction end, which may reflect a read error. The V and J genes are TRBV29-1 and TRBJ1-1; weak D call: TRBD1 (6 bases). Germline V gene data show CDR1 as SQVTM and CDR2 as ANQGSEA. The CDR3 runs to 15 residues. This CDR3 reads CSVAGTGQGNAEAFF. CDR3 DNA: TGCAGCGTTGCGGGAACAGGGCAGGGGAACGCTGAAGCTTTCTTT.

The chain has TRBV29-1 and TRBJ1-2; D may be TRBD1 (6 bases). Deletions cut 6 bases from V and 5 bases from J, with 19 bases between. The CDR3 is 14 residues long. The germline CDR1 and CDR2 sequences are SQVTM and ANQGSEA. This CDR3 is CSVKTGVFGYGYTF. The CDR3 nucleotides are TGCAGCGTAAAGACAGGAGTGTTCGGTTATGGCTACACCTTC.

The table lists this clonotype with a few counts. The CDR3 loop is CASSLQGTYNSPLHF. CDR3 in DNA: TGTGCCAGCAGTTTACAGGGAACCTATAATTCACCCCTCCACTTT. The chain links TRBV12-3 or TRBV12-4 to TRBJ1-6; tentative D call: TRBD1 (5 bases). The CDR3 spans 15 residues. V lost 2 bases, J lost 2 bases, and 7 bases lay in between.

Notes on this clonotype: The germline gene is not matched at one end of the junction; a read error may be the cause. CDR3 in DNA: TGTGCCAGCAGCCTTTTATTGAGTAGCGGGAGTGGTGAGCAGATCTTC. Translating gives CASSLLLSSGSGEQIF. The chain recombines TRBV7-6 with TRBJ2-1, with 9 bases that match TRBD2. CDR1 and CDR2 from the germline V gene are SGHVS and FNYEAQ. The CDR3 has 16 residues.

As regards this clonotype: The conserved final phenylalanine or tryptophan is absent from the CDR3, which likely points to a read error. The chain employs TRBV5-1 and TRBJ2-3; 9 bases agree with TRBD2. Germline CDR1 is SGHRS and CDR2 is YFSETQ. This CDR3 is built from 15 residues. The trim removed 3 bases at V and 4 bases at J, leaving 6 bases unmatched. The CDR3: CASSSLAGVADTQYS. Here the CDR3 DNA reads TGCGCCAGCAGCTCATTAGCGGGGGTGGCAGATACGCAGTATTCT.

This clonotype was seen ten or more times. The chain recombines TRBV5-1 with TRBJ2-3, with 7 bases that match TRBD2. The V and J ends lost 0 bases and 6 bases, in that order; junction bases with no gene match: 10. The germline V gene encodes CDR1 SGHRS and CDR2 YFSETQ. This CDR3 contains 16 residues. CDR3 in DNA: TGCGCCAGCAGCTTGGCCCTAGCGGCTGCAGGGGATACGCAGTATTTT. It yields the protein CASSLALAAAGDTQYF. Full variable domain (rest looked up from reference TRBV5-1 and TRBJ2-3): KAGVTQTPRYLIKTRGQQVTLSCSPISGHRSVSWYQQTPGQGLQFLFEYFSETQRNKGNFPGRFSGRQFSNSRSEMNVSTLELGDSALYLCASSLALAAAGDTQYFGPGTRLTVL.

V usage is TRBV19 and J usage is TRBJ1-1; 7 bases align to TRBD1. The CDR3 loop spans 12 amino acids. Germline values: CDR1 LNHDA, CDR2 SQIVND (reference sequence). The V and J ends lost 6 bases and 12 bases, in that order; junction bases with no gene match: 10. CDR3 sequence (DNA): TGTGCCAGTAGCGGAGACAGGGTGTCGCCTTTCTTT. Translating gives CASSGDRVSPFF. The full variable domain, its missing parts supplied by reference TRBV19 and TRBJ1-1, is DGGITQSPKYLFRKEGQNVTLSCEQNLNHDAMYWYRQDPGQGLRLIYYSQIVNDFQKGDIAEGYSVSREKKESFPLTVTSAQKNPTAFYLCASSGDRVSPFFGQGTRLTVV.

Remarks on this clonotype: A much larger clone is a single base away; this may be a read error. Since no conserved phenylalanine or tryptophan closes the CDR3, a read error is the likely cause. The chain uses TRBV5-1 and TRBJ1-6; unclear D gene. Between the trimmed V and J ends, which lost 1 base and 7 bases, there was a span of 6 bases. CDR3 size: 13 residues. The V gene's germline CDR1 is SGHRS and CDR2 YFSETQ. The CDR3 DNA is TGCGCCAGCAGCTTGCTCGAGAATTCACCCCTCCACTCT. Protein product: CASSLLENSPLHS.

Ten or more counts support this clonotype. The rearrangement links TRBV20-1 to TRBJ2-5; 8 bases match TRBD1. V shed 6 bases, J shed 4 bases, and the junction held 13 bases outside the gene matches. This CDR3 comprises 15 residues. Looked up from germline, CDR1 is DFQATT and CDR2 is SNEGSKA (reference sequence). CDR3: CSANTGGRQRETQYF. CDR3 in DNA: TGCAGTGCCAATACAGGGGGGAGGCAAAGAGAGACCCAGTACTTC.

This clonotype was seen more than once but under ten times. The CDR3 loop reads CASSQETGLSNQPQHF. The CDR3, as DNA: TGTGCCAGCAGCCAAGAAACAGGGTTAAGCAATCAGCCCCAGCATTTT. The V call is TRBV4-2, the J call TRBJ1-5; D perhaps matches TRBD1 (6 bases). The germline V and J ends were trimmed by 0 bases and 1 base, with 10 bases remaining between them. CDR1 and CDR2 (germline): LGHNA, YNFKEQ. CDR3 length: 16 amino acids.

This chain connects TRBV7-6 to TRBJ2-1, with 7 nucleotides matching TRBD2. V lost 2 bases to trimming and J lost 5 bases; unmatched junction nucleotides: 3. CDR1 and CDR2 (germline): SGHVS, FNYEAQ. The CDR3 has 14 residues. CDR3 sequence (DNA): TGTGCCAGCAGCTTATACGGGAGGCACAATGAGCAGTTCTTC. Amino acids: CASSLYGRHNEQFF.

The chain couples TRBV5-6 to TRBJ2-7, with 7 bases that match TRBD1. The CDR3 has 12 amino acids. V dropped 4 bases and J dropped 6; count of bases not matched to a gene: 4. Germline CDR1 and CDR2: SGHDT and YYEEEE. The CDR3 spells CASSRTGFEQYF. Here the CDR3 DNA reads TGTGCCAGCAGCCGGACAGGCTTCGAGCAGTACTTC.

The rearrangement uses TRBV7-9 and TRBJ1-6; a possible D gene is TRBD1 (5 bases). Germline V gene sequence: CDR1 SEHNR, CDR2 FQNEAQ (reference sequence). Deletions cut 1 base from V and 8 bases from J, with 12 bases between. The CDR3 totals 15 residues. In DNA, the CDR3 is TGTGCCAGCAGCTTAGGGGAGACAGAGGATTCACCCCTCCACTTT. This gives the protein CASSLGETEDSPLHF.

This clonotype appeared a few times. The rearrangement links TRBV19 to TRBJ2-7; 9 nucleotides line up with TRBD1. Trimming took 7 bases from V and 4 from J; bases not matched to a gene: 5. The germline V gene encodes CDR1 LNHDA and CDR2 SQIVND (reference sequence). The CDR3 totals 13 residues. The chain's CDR3 is CASKGTGTYEQYF. The CDR3 DNA sequence: TGTGCCAGTAAAGGGACAGGGACTTACGAGCAGTACTTC.

This clonotype was counted ten times or more. The chain couples TRBV28 to TRBJ2-7, with 14 nucleotides matching TRBD2. V was clipped by 4 bases and J by 4 bases; unmatched bases: 15. The CDR3 covers 19 residues. Per germline, CDR1 MDHEN and CDR2 SYDVKM. CDR3 sequence (DNA): TGTGCCAGCAGTTCCCTTACGTTGGGGACTAGCGGGAGACTGTACGAGCAGTACTTC. The encoded protein is CASSSLTLGTSGRLYEQYF.

This clonotype was seen many times. The chain employs TRBV12-3 or TRBV12-4 and TRBJ1-5, with 8 bases matching TRBD1. The CDR3 length is 14 residues. V lost 4 bases to trimming and J lost 5 bases; unmatched junction nucleotides: 4. The CDR3 region has the DNA TGTGCCAGCAGTTCCGACAGGGGAGATCAGCCCCAGCATTTT. This encodes CASSSDRGDQPQHF.

Only a few counts were recorded for this clonotype. J is TRBJ2-1 and V is TRBV7-2, with 7 nucleotides matching TRBD2. The junction had 4 bases not matched to a gene; V was cut back by 5 bases and J by 0 bases. Germline CDR1 SGHTA, CDR2 FQGNSA. This CDR3 has 15 amino acids. The CDR3 here is CASSTLAGSYNEQFF. The CDR3 coding sequence is TGTGCCAGCAGCACCTTAGCGGGCTCCTACAATGAGCAGTTCTTC.

Here the CDR3 reads CRLGGGTYEQYF. DNA for the CDR3: TGCAGGCTTGGGGGCGGGACCTACGAGCAGTACTTC. V gene TRBV20-1 combines with J gene TRBJ2-7, with D tentatively TRBD1 or TRBD2 (6 bases each). Germline V lookup: CDR1 DFQATT, CDR2 SNEGSKA (reference sequence). The CDR3 covers 12 residues.